Below are 20 T cell receptor beta chains sequenced from a single sample in a study of blood T cell repertoires in COVID-19. Sequenced by immunoSEQ multiplex PCR; TCRdb stores in-frame clones only, minus some. Here the sample spans over 250,000 clones, 88% being singletons. Sequenced material: peripheral blood. These receptor sequences come from a middle-aged woman who had recovered from COVID-19.

The CDR3 DNA reads as TGTGCCAGCAGCCCCAGCGGGGAGACCCAGTACTTC. Amino acids: CASSPSGETQYF. The V gene is TRBV6-5, the J gene TRBJ2-5; perhaps TRBD2 as D (6 bases). The CDR3 runs to 12 residues. V lost 6 bases to trimming and J lost 5 bases, with 10 bases between them. Germline values: CDR1 MNHEY, CDR2 SVGAGI.

This chain links TRBV7-3 with TRBJ1-1; TRBD1 is a possible D gene (5 bases). Germline V gene sequence: CDR1 SGHTA, CDR2 FQGTGA. CDR3 length: 14 residues. V was pared by 3 bases and J by 1 base, with 9 bases between. The chain's CDR3 is CASSFGHANTEAFF. The CDR3 DNA reads as TGTGCCAGCAGCTTCGGACACGCGAACACTGAAGCTTTCTTT.

The chain couples TRBV4-2 to TRBJ2-4; D might be TRBD2 (6 bases). The V end was cut by 0 bases, the J end by 16 bases, with 13 bases between. The CDR3 has 12 residues. Looked up from germline, CDR1 is LGHNA and CDR2 is YNFKEQ. In DNA form, the CDR3 reads TGTGCCAGCAGCCAAGACGGGAGTAGGACCTACTTC. Residues: CASSQDGSRTYF.

CDR3 sequence reads: CASSPHRTSGRVNEQFF. In DNA form, the CDR3 reads TGTGCCAGCAGTCCGCATAGGACTAGCGGGAGGGTCAATGAGCAGTTCTTC. The chain combines TRBV27 with TRBJ2-1; TRBD2 matches 15 bases. V dropped 5 bases and J dropped 6; count of bases not matched to a gene: 8. The germline gives CDR1 MNHEY, CDR2 SMNVEV (reference sequence). The CDR3 covers 17 residues.

This chain connects TRBV7-8 to TRBJ1-4; TRBD1 is a possible D gene (5 bases). The germline V gene has CDR1 SGHVS and CDR2 FQNEAQ. V was clipped by 1 base and J by 7 bases, with 13 bases between them. The CDR3 is made up of 15 amino acids. CDR3 amino acids: CASSLVGTGGEKLFF. DNA for the CDR3: TGTGCCAGCAGCTTAGTAGGGACGGGAGGTGAAAAACTGTTTTTT.

This chain uses TRBV5-6 with TRBJ1-1; D may be TRBD1 (5 bases). V lost 0 bases, J lost 0 bases, and 9 bases lay in between. CDR1 and CDR2 from the germline V gene are SGHDT and YYEEEE. The CDR3 has 15 residues. The CDR3 reads CASSLGRVMNTEAFF. CDR3 DNA: TGTGCCAGCAGCTTGGGCAGGGTCATGAACACTGAAGCTTTCTTT.

The J gene is TRBJ2-4, the V gene TRBV28; a possible D gene is TRBD2 (7 bases). The CDR3 contains 16 residues. Trimming removed 2 bases at V and 1 base at J, with 12 bases between. Looked up from germline, CDR1 is MDHEN and CDR2 is SYDVKM. The CDR3 nucleotides are TGTGCCAGCAGTTTAGGGGGCGGGAGTGCCAAAAACATTCAGTACTTC. Amino acid sequence: CASSLGGGSAKNIQYF. The full variable domain, its missing parts supplied by reference TRBV28 and TRBJ2-4, is DVKVTQSSRYLVKRTGEKVFLECVQDMDHENMFWYRQDPGLGLRLIYFSYDVKMKEKGDIPEGYSVSREKKERFSLILESASTNQTSMYLCASSLGGGSAKNIQYFGAGTRLSVL.

The chain has TRBV18 and TRBJ2-3; TRBD2 matches at 7 bases. The V gene end was trimmed by 6 bases and the J gene end by 6 bases; junction bases not matched to a gene: 6. The germline V gene has CDR1 KGHSH and CDR2 LQKENI. The CDR3 spans 13 residues. CDR3 nucleotide sequence: TGTGCCAGCTCCCCCGGGAGGATGGATACGCAGTATTTT. This codes for CASSPGRMDTQYF.

This chain joins TRBV10-2 and TRBJ2-2; a possible D gene is TRBD2 (5 bases). This CDR3 has 16 amino acids. Germline CDR1 is WSHSY and CDR2 is SAAADI. V lost 7 bases, J lost 1 base, and 16 bases lay in between. Written as DNA, the CDR3 is TGCGCCAGCACCTGGGGAGCGACTGGGAACACCGGGGAGCTGTTTTTT. Encoded protein: CASTWGATGNTGELFF.

This rearrangement joins TRBV18 to TRBJ1-4; D gene uncertain. V shed 3 bases and J shed 9 bases, with 20 bases lying between them. The CDR3 sequence is 16 residues long. The germline V gene has CDR1 KGHSH and CDR2 LQKENI. The CDR3 nucleotides read TGTGCCAGCTCACCGGGTTTAGTAGATGCTGGGCAAAAACTGTTTTTT. The encoded protein is CASSPGLVDAGQKLFF.

The chain combines TRBV30 with TRBJ1-2; no firm D call. Germline CDR1 reads GTSNPN; CDR2 reads SVGIG (reference sequence). Trimming left V 1 base short and J 12 bases short, with 9 bases between. The length of the CDR3 is 10 residues. The CDR3 protein is CAWSGRSNTF. CDR3 in DNA: TGTGCCTGGAGTGGACGGAGTAACACCTTC.

The V and J genes are TRBV6-2 or TRBV6-3 and TRBJ1-5, with 7 bases fitting TRBD1. V dropped 5 bases and J dropped 4; count of bases not matched to a gene: 14. The V gene's germline CDR1 is MNHEY and CDR2 SVGEGT. This CDR3 has 17 residues. This CDR3 is CASSRTQGRGGNQPQHF. CDR3 DNA: TGTGCCAGCAGTAGGACACAGGGGCGGGGTGGGAATCAGCCCCAGCATTTT.

The chain carries TRBV3-1 (or the pseudogene TRBV3-2) and TRBJ2-5; TRBD2 is a possible D gene (6 bases). The CDR3 is made up of 15 amino acids. Germline lookup yields CDR1 LGHDT and CDR2 YNNKEL (reference sequence). Trimming left V 1 base short and J 1 base short, with 10 bases between. The CDR3 reads CASSQGEAVQETQYF. The CDR3 nucleotides are TGTGCCAGCAGCCAAGGGGAGGCAGTCCAAGAGACCCAGTACTTC.

The CDR3 is CASSFGPPKGVDTQYF. The DNA of the CDR3 is TGTGCCAGCAGCTTTGGGCCGCCCAAGGGGGTCGATACGCAGTATTTT. V is TRBV5-4 and J is TRBJ2-3; D is possibly TRBD1 (6 bases). Trimming shortened V by 2 bases and J by 6 bases, and 19 bases separated the two germline ends. CDR3 length equals 16 residues. The V gene's germline CDR1 is SGHNT and CDR2 YYREEE (reference sequence). The full variable domain, its missing parts supplied by reference TRBV5-4 and TRBJ2-3, is ETGVTQSPTHLIKTRGQQVTLRCSSQSGHNTVSWYQQALGQGPQFIFQYYREEENGRGNFPPRFSGLQFPNYSSELNVNALELDDSALYLCASSFGPPKGVDTQYFGPGTRLTVL.

CDR3 protein: CASSPGGQPYEKLFF. The DNA of the CDR3 is TGTGCCAGCAGCCCCGGGGGGCAGCCCTATGAAAAACTGTTTTTT. V is TRBV11-3 and J is TRBJ1-4; tentative D call: TRBD1 (6 bases). This CDR3 comprises 15 residues. Trimming removed 5 bases from V and 6 bases from J, with 16 bases in between. CDR1 is SGHNT and CDR2 is YENEEA in the germline V gene.

The table lists this clone with a count of one. The genes are TRBV3-1 (or the pseudogene TRBV3-2) and TRBJ1-2; TRBD1 aligns across 7 bases. The CDR3 has 12 amino acids. J was trimmed by 6 bases and V by 3 bases; bases with no gene match: 1. From germline, CDR1 is LGHDT and CDR2 YNNKEL (reference sequence). As DNA, the CDR3 is TGTGCCAGCAGCCATGGGACAGATGGCTACACCTTC. This codes for CASSHGTDGYTF.

A few counts support this clone. The chain carries TRBV19 and TRBJ2-2; no definite D call. The length of the CDR3 is 13 residues. Germline CDR1 and CDR2: LNHDA and SQIVND (reference sequence). Deletions cut 6 bases from V and 6 bases from J, with 11 bases between. The CDR3, as DNA: TGTGCCAGTAGCACCTCGCGTGCCGGGGAGCTGTTTTTT. Translating it yields CASSTSRAGELFF. The full variable domain, with the rest looked up from reference TRBV19 and TRBJ2-2, is DGGITQSPKYLFRKEGQNVTLSCEQNLNHDAMYWYRQDPGQGLRLIYYSQIVNDFQKGDIAEGYSVSREKKESFPLTVTSAQKNPTAFYLCASSTSRAGELFFGEGSRLTVL.

This clone appeared a few times. The chain carries TRBV27 and TRBJ1-2; D is unclear. Germline CDR1 is MNHEY and CDR2 is SMNVEV (reference sequence). V lost 0 bases and J 5 bases, leaving 7 bases between the germline ends. The CDR3 contains 13 residues. The CDR3 bases are TGTGCCAGCAGTTTATCCTACCGTTATGGCTACACCTTC. It is translated as CASSLSYRYGYTF.

This rearrangement joins TRBV24-1 to TRBJ2-7; 7 bases match TRBD1. V shed 6 bases, J shed 2 bases, and the junction held 6 bases outside the gene matches. The CDR3 has 14 residues. CDR1 and CDR2 (germline): KGHDR, SFDVKD. The CDR3 protein is CATSPGQAAYEQYV. The CDR3 bases are TGTGCCACCAGTCCCGGACAGGCCGCCTACGAGCAGTACGTC.

The genes are TRBV6-2 or TRBV6-3 and TRBJ2-7; 8 bases map to TRBD2. The length of the CDR3 is 16 residues. Germline V CDR1 and CDR2: MNHEY, SVGEGT. Unmatched junction bases numbered 11, after V lost 6 bases and J lost 1 base. CDR3 sequence reads: CASSNGVAGWSYEQYF. The CDR3 bases are TGTGCCAGCAGCAACGGGGTAGCGGGATGGTCCTACGAGCAGTACTTC.